A single sample is the source of the 18 T cell receptor beta chains below, sequenced in a study of shared clonotypes between healthy human individuals. CD45RO-negative, CCR7-positively selected cells formed the naive CD8 fraction, excluding terminally differentiated effector memory CD45RA+ cells. Assay: immunoSEQ multiplex PCR; the TCRdb copy retains only in-frame clones and omits some. The sample yields hundreds of thousands of clones, 90% to 95% seen once. Sequencing input: naive CD8+ T cells sorted from blood. These receptor sequences come from a young man in good health.

The chain uses TRBV2 and TRBJ1-5; D gene unclear. The CDR3 runs 13 residues. Deletions cut 7 bases from V and 2 bases from J, with 9 bases between. CDR1 is SNHLY, CDR2 FYNNEI, per germline. DNA of the CDR3: TGTGCCAGCACCTTTGAGGGCAATCAGCCCCAGCATTTT. Encoded protein: CASTFEGNQPQHF.

The chain links TRBV5-6 to TRBJ2-7, with 8 bases aligning to TRBD1. There are 12 residues in the CDR3. The junction had 7 bases not matched to a gene; V was cut back by 9 bases and J by 5 bases. Germline V gives CDR1 SGHDT, CDR2 YYEEEE. The CDR3, as DNA: TGTGCCACCCGACAGGGGATCCACGAGCAGTACTTC. Protein product: CATRQGIHEQYF.

Regarding this clone: Other nucleotide sequences from this sample produce the same CDR3. This chain connects TRBV7-9 to TRBJ2-7, with D possibly called TRBD1 or TRBD2 (6 bases each). V was shortened by 5 bases and J by 5 bases, with 10 bases between the two germline ends. The CDR3 extends over 12 amino acids. The germline V gene has CDR1 SEHNR and CDR2 FQNEAQ (reference sequence). CDR3 sequence: CASSLGGHEQYF. For the CDR3, the DNA is TGTGCCAGCAGCCTTGGGGGGCACGAGCAGTACTTC.

This CDR3 reads CASSFGTGRYEQYF. In nucleotides, the CDR3 is TGTGCCAGCAGTTTTGGGACAGGGAGGTACGAGCAGTACTTC. The chain has TRBV27 and TRBJ2-7; 9 nucleotides agree with TRBD1. Germline lookup yields CDR1 MNHEY and CDR2 SMNVEV (reference sequence). The V gene end was trimmed by 3 bases and the J gene end by 4 bases; junction bases not matched to a gene: 4. The CDR3 covers 14 residues.

The chain carries TRBV19 and TRBJ1-2; D is uncertain. Trimming stripped 3 bases from V and 8 bases from J, with 10 bases between. Germline CDR1 and CDR2: LNHDA and SQIVND (reference sequence). This CDR3 contains 12 residues. CDR3 region: CASSMRGGGYTF. The DNA of the CDR3 is TGTGCCAGTAGTATGCGCGGAGGCGGCTACACCTTC.

The rearrangement joins TRBV30 to TRBJ2-7; D is tentatively TRBD1 or TRBD2 (6 bases each). The CDR3 has 15 residues. Looked up from germline, CDR1 is GTSNPN and CDR2 is SVGIG (reference sequence). Deletions cut 0 bases from V and 5 bases from J, with 17 bases between. The CDR3 coding sequence is TGTGCCTGGAGTGTAGGGGGGCTTTTAAGTGACGAGCAGTACTTC. Its protein product is CAWSVGGLLSDEQYF.

CDR3 region: CASSLDLPDRRIYEQYF. As DNA, the CDR3 is TGTGCCAGCAGCTTAGACCTCCCGGACAGGCGGATCTACGAGCAGTACTTC. This rearrangement joins TRBV7-2 to TRBJ2-7; the match to TRBD1 covers 7 bases. With 1 base clipped from V and 3 bases from J, the junction kept 12 bases outside the gene matches. The CDR3 runs 17 residues. The germline V gene has CDR1 SGHTA and CDR2 FQGNSA.

The V gene is TRBV11-2, the J gene TRBJ2-7; D call uncertain. V lost 3 bases and J 0 bases, leaving 9 bases between the germline ends. Germline values: CDR1 SGHAT, CDR2 FQNNGV. This CDR3 contains 14 residues. In DNA, the CDR3 is TGTGCCAGCAGCTTTAGTCGCCCCTCCTACGAGCAGTACTTC. Its translation is CASSFSRPSYEQYF.

CDR3 nucleotides: TGTGCCAGCAGCTTAGCGGAAGTCCCCTCCTACGAGCAGTACTTC. Translated, it gives CASSLAEVPSYEQYF. The chain recombines TRBV7-2 with TRBJ2-7, with D unclear. The V end lost 0 bases, the J end lost 0 bases, and 9 bases lay between the germline ends. CDR3 length equals 15 residues. Per the germline V gene, CDR1 is SGHTA and CDR2 is FQGNSA. The entire variable domain, with the rest obtained from reference TRBV7-2 and TRBJ2-7, is as follows: GAGVSQSPSNKVTEKGKDVELRCDPISGHTALYWYRQSLGQGLEFLIYFQGNSAPDKSGLPSDRFSAERTGGSVSTLTIQRTQQEDSAVYLCASSLAEVPSYEQYFGPGTRLTVT.

This sequence joins TRBV7-6 and TRBJ2-7, with no clear D. CDR1 SGHVS and CDR2 FNYEAQ come from the germline V gene. V gave up 1 base and J gave up 5 bases, with 15 bases separating them. The length of the CDR3 is 15 residues. Here the CDR3 reads CASSLDVVGEDEQYF. Here the CDR3 DNA reads TGTGCCAGCAGCTTAGATGTAGTGGGTGAGGACGAGCAGTACTTC.

This chain uses TRBV4-1 with TRBJ2-5; a possible D gene is TRBD1 (5 bases). The CDR3 length is 17 residues. Germline CDR1 is MGHRA and CDR2 is YSYEKL. V was cut by 0 bases and J by 4 bases, with 18 bases left in between. The CDR3 sequence: CASSQDGTGPNGETQYF. The CDR3 region has the DNA TGCGCCAGCAGCCAAGACGGTACAGGACCCAACGGAGAGACCCAGTACTTC.

This rearrangement joins TRBV6-1 to TRBJ2-1; 7 bases fit TRBD2. CDR1 is MNHNS and CDR2 is SASEGT in the germline V gene. J was trimmed by 7 bases and V by 5 bases; bases with no gene match: 5. There are 13 residues in the CDR3. CDR3 bases: TGTGCCAGCAGTAAGCGGGAAGGGAATGAGCAGTTCTTC. Protein sequence: CASSKREGNEQFF.

The gene calls are TRBV5-6 and TRBJ1-2; tentative D call: TRBD1 (5 bases). Trimming took off 4 bases at V and 6 bases at J, with 16 bases between the two ends. Germline CDR1 is SGHDT and CDR2 is YYEEEE. CDR3 length: 14 residues. The CDR3 is CASSPTGRENGYTF. Here the CDR3 DNA reads TGTGCCAGCAGCCCAACCGGCAGGGAAAATGGCTACACCTTC.

This chain links TRBV7-3 with TRBJ2-2, with 7 bases identical to TRBD2. Trimming took 5 bases from V and 0 from J; bases not matched to a gene: 6. Per germline, CDR1 SGHTA and CDR2 FQGTGA. The CDR3 contains 16 residues. CDR3 coding DNA: TGTGCCAGCAGCCTAGCGGACGGATCGAACACCGGGGAGCTGTTTTTT. Its translation: CASSLADGSNTGELFF. Full variable domain (remainder filled in from reference TRBV7-3 and TRBJ2-2): GAGVSQTPSNKVTEKGKYVELRCDPISGHTALYWYRQSLGQGPEFLIYFQGTGAADDSGLPNDRFFAVRPEGSVSTLKIQRTERGDSAVYLCASSLADGSNTGELFFGEGSRLTVL.

The chain couples TRBV7-8 to TRBJ2-7; unclear D gene. Trimming removed 7 bases from V and 1 base from J, with 14 bases in between. CDR3 length: 14 residues. From germline, CDR1 is SGHVS and CDR2 FQNEAQ. CDR3 nucleotides: TGTGCCAGCACTCGACCCCCTCCTTCCTACGAGCAGTACTTC. This gives the protein CASTRPPPSYEQYF.

This clone was detected only once. This chain connects TRBV29-1 to TRBJ2-5, with D maybe TRBD1 (6 bases). Germline V gene lookup returns CDR1 SQVTM and CDR2 ANQGSEA. The CDR3 runs 12 residues. Trimming shortened V by 7 bases and J by 10 bases, and 19 bases separated the two germline ends. In DNA, the CDR3 is TGCAGCGCTGATATACAGGGAAATGACCAGTACTTC. It encodes CSADIQGNDQYF.

The V call is TRBV27, the J call TRBJ2-7; unclear D gene. CDR3 size: 13 residues. Trimming removed 4 bases from V and 6 bases from J, with 13 bases in between. CDR1 is MNHEY and CDR2 is SMNVEV in the germline V gene (reference sequence). This CDR3 reads CASSSHIYAEQYF. The CDR3 bases are TGTGCCAGCAGTTCCCACATATATGCCGAGCAGTACTTC.

This rearrangement joins TRBV9 to TRBJ2-2, with D maybe TRBD1 (5 bases). Germline V CDR1 and CDR2: SGDLS, YYNGEE. Deletions cut 9 bases from V and 4 bases from J, with 10 bases between. CDR3 length: 12 residues. This chain's CDR3 is CATDSATGELFF. As DNA, the CDR3 is TGTGCCACAGACAGCGCCACCGGGGAGCTGTTTTTT.